Reported below is one T cell receptor beta chain. The antigen is not known. Incorporated into the TCR beta cDNA libraries were unique molecular identifiers, which served to reduce PCR and sequencing biases. Via MiXCR, TCRdb re-called the PCR reads, giving one row per CDR3 protein. This table holds about 770,000 distinct CDR3 sequences, around 46% found once. This sample is part of a study of post-analysis software for immune sequencing data. Study at large: Recorded disease courses covered relapsing-remitting, secondary progressive and progressive-relapsing multiple sclerosis. Some patients had no subtype annotation.

Per the germline V gene, CDR1 is DFQATT and CDR2 is SNEGSKA (reference sequence). J was trimmed by 4 bases and V by 4 bases; bases with no gene match: 6. This CDR3 has 15 residues. Overall study results and limits: Controls had lower frequencies than patients of about 5 TRBV segments, which included TRBV5-6, TRBV5-1 and TRBV20-1. Normalized Chao1 diversity in multiple sclerosis patients fell significantly below that of controls.

Material for sequencing was blood. The chain couples TRBV20-1 to TRBJ2-1, with TRBD2 identical over 11 bases. The TCR sequence derives from a girl aged 10 to 17 with multiple sclerosis. This CDR3 reads CSATSGRTSYNEQFF. CDR3 in DNA: TGCAGTGCTACTAGCGGGAGGACCTCTTACAATGAGCAGTTCTTC.